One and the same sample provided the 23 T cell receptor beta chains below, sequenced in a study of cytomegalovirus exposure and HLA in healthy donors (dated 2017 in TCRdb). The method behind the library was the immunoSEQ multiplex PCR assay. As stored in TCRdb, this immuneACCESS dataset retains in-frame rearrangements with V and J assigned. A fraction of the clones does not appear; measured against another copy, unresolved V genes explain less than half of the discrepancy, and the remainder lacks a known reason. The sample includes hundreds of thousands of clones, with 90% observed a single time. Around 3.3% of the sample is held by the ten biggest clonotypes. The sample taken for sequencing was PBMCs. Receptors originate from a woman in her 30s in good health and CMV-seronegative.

The CDR3 DNA follows: TGTGCCAGCAGCTTAGGGGAGGATGGAGAGACCCAGTACTTC. Translated, it gives CASSLGEDGETQYF. The chain combines TRBV13 with TRBJ2-5; D perhaps matches TRBD2 (5 bases). The CDR3 consists of 14 residues. Germline V gives CDR1 PRHDT, CDR2 FYEKMQ (reference sequence). V was cut by 0 bases and J by 4 bases, with 9 bases left in between.

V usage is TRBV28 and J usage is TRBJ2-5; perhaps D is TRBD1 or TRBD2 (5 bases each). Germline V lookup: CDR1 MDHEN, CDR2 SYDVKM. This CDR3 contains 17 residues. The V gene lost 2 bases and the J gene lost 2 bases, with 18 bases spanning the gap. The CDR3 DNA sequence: TGTGCCAGCAGTTTACCGAACTCCCGCTGGGGGCAAGAGACCCAGTACTTC. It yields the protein CASSLPNSRWGQETQYF.

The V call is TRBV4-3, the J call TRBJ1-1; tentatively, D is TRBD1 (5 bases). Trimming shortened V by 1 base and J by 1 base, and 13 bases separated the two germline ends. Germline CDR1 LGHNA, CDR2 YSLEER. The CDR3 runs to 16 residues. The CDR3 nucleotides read TGCGCCAGCAGCCAAGCAACCACTACAGGGAACACTGAAGCTTTCTTT. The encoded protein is CASSQATTTGNTEAFF.

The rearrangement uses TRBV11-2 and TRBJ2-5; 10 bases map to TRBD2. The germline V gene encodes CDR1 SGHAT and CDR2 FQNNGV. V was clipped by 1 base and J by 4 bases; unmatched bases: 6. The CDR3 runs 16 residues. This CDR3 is CASSLGPSGSGETQYF. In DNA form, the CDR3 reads TGTGCCAGCAGCTTAGGGCCTAGCGGGAGTGGAGAGACCCAGTACTTC.

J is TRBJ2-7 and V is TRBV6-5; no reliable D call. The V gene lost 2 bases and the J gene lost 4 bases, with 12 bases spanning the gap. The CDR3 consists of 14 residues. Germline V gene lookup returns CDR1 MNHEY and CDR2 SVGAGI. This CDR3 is CASSYQSRPYEQYF. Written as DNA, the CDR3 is TGTGCCAGCAGTTACCAGTCCCGGCCTTACGAGCAGTACTTC.

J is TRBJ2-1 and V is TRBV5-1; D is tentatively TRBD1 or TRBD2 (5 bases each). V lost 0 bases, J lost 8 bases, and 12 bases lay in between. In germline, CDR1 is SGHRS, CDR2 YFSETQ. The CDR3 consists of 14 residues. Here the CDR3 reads CASSLGRELDEQFF. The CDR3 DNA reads TGCGCCAGCAGCTTGGGCAGGGAGTTGGATGAGCAGTTCTTC.

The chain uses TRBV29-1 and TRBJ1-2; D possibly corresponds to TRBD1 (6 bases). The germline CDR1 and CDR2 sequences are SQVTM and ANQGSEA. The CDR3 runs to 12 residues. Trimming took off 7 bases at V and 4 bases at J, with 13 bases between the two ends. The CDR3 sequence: CSAEEGGYGYTF. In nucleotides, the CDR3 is TGCAGCGCTGAGGAGGGGGGCTATGGCTACACCTTC.

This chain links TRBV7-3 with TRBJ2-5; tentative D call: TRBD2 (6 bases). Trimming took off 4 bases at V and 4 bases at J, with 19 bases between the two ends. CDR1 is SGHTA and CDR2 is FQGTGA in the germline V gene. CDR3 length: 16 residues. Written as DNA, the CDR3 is TGTGCCAGCAGCTCTAGGGGAGGACCTGGGGGAGAGACCCAGTACTTC. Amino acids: CASSSRGGPGGETQYF.

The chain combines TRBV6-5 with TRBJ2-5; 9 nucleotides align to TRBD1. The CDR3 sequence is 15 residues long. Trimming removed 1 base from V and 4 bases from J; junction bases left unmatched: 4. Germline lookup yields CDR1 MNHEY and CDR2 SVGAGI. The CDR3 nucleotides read TGTGCCAGCAGTTACTTGACAGGGGGTGGAGAGACCCAGTACTTC. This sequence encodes CASSYLTGGGETQYF.

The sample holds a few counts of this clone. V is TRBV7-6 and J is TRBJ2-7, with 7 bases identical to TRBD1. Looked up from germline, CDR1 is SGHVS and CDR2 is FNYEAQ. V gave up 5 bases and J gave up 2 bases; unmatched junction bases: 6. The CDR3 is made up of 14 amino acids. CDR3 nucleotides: TGTGCCAGCAGCCCGGGACAGATTGCCTACGAGCAGTACTTC. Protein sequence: CASSPGQIAYEQYF.

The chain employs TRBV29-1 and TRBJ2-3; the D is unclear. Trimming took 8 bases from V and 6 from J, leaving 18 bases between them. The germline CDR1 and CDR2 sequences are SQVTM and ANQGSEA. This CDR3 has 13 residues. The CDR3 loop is CSHNRPLADTQYF. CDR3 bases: TGCAGCCATAACCGTCCCCTGGCGGATACGCAGTATTTT.

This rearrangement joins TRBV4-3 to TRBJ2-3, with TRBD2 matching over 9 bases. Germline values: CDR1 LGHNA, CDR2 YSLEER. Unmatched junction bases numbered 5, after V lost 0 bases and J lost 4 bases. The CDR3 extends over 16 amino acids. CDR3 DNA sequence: TGCGCCAGCAGCCAAGATGCGGGAGGGATCGCAGATACGCAGTATTTT. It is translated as CASSQDAGGIADTQYF.

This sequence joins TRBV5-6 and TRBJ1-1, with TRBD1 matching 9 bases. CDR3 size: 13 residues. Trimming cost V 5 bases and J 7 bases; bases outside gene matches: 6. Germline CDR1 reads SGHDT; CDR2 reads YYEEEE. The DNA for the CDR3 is TGTGCCAGCAGAGGGACAGGGTGGAATGAAGCTTTCTTT. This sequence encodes CASRGTGWNEAFF.

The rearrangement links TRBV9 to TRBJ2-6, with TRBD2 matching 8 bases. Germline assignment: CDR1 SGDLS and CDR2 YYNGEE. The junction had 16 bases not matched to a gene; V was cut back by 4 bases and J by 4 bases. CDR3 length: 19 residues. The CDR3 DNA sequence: TGTGCCAGCAGCCCAGAGATGGTAGCGGGAATAGGAGGGGCCAACGTCCTGACTTTC. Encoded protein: CASSPEMVAGIGGANVLTF.

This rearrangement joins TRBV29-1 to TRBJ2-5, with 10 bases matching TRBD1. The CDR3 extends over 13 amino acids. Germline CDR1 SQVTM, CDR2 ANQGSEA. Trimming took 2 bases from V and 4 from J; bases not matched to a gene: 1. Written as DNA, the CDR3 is TGCAGCGTTGAAAGGACAGGGGGAGAGACCCAGTACTTC. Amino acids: CSVERTGGETQYF.

CDR3 protein: CASSYSVNGGPQYF. In DNA, the CDR3 is TGTGCCAGCAGTTACTCCGTCAACGGGGGTCCCCAGTACTTC. V gene TRBV6-5 combines with J gene TRBJ2-5; weak D call: TRBD2 (6 bases). This CDR3 is built from 14 residues. V lost 0 bases, J lost 9 bases, and 14 bases lay in between. CDR1 and CDR2 (germline): MNHEY, SVGAGI.

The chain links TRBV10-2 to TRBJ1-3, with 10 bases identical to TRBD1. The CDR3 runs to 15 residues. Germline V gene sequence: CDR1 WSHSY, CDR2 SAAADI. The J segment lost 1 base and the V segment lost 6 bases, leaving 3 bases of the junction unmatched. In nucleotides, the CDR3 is TGCGCCAGCAGGGGGGACAGGGGATCTGGAAACACCATATATTTT. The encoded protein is CASRGDRGSGNTIYF.

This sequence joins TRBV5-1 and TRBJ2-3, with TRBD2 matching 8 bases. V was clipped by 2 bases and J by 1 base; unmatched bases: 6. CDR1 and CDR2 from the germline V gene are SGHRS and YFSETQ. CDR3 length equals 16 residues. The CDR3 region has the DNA TGCGCCAGCAGCTTCTTAGCGGGATTCCGCACAGATACGCAGTATTTT. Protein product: CASSFLAGFRTDTQYF.

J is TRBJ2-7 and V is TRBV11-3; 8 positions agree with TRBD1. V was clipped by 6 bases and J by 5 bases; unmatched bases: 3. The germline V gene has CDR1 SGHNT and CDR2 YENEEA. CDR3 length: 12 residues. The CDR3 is CASRRQGNEQYF. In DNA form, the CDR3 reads TGTGCCAGCAGGCGACAGGGGAACGAGCAGTACTTC.

CDR3 in amino acids: CASSENRVLGKLFF. CDR3 sequence (DNA): TGTGCCAGCAGTGAAAACAGGGTCCTCGGAAAACTGTTTTTT. The chain links TRBV6-5 to TRBJ1-4; D might be TRBD1 (6 bases). With 5 bases removed from V and 10 bases from J, the gap between germline ends came to 17 bases. Germline-derived CDR1 and CDR2 are MNHEY and SVGAGI. The CDR3 runs 14 residues.

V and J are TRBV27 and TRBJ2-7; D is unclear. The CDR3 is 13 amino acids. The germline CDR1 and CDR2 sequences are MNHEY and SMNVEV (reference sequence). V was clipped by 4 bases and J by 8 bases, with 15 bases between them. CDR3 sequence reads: CASSSGSHIQQYF. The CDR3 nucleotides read TGTGCCAGCAGTTCTGGGTCCCACATCCAGCAGTACTTC.

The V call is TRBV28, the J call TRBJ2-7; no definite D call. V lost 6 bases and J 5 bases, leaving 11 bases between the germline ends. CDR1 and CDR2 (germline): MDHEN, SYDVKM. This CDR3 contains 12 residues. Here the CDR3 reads CASSLESHEQYF. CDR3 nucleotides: TGTGCCAGCAGCCTAGAGTCCCACGAGCAGTACTTC.

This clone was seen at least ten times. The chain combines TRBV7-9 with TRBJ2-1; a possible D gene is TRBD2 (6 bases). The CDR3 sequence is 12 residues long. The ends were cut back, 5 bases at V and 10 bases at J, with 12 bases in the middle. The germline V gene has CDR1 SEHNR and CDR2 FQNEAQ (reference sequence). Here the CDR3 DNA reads TGTGCCAGCAGCCAACCTCGGGGGGAGCAGTTCTTC. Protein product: CASSQPRGEQFF.